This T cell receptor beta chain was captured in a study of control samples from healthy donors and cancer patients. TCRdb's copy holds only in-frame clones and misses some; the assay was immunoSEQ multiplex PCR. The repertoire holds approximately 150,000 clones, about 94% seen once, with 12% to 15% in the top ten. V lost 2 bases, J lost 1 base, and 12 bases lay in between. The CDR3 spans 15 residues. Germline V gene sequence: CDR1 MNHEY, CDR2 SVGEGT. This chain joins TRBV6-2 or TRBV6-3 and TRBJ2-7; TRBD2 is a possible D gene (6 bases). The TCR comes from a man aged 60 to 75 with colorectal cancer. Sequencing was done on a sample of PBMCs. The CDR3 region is CASSYAGGRSYEQYF. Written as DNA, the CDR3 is TGTGCCAGCAGTTACGCCGGAGGGCGATCCTACGAGCAGTACTTC.